This is a list of T cell receptor beta chains from one sample in a study of T-cell memory formation after mild COVID-19. TCRdb processed the 5' RACE reads anew with MiXCR; each CDR3 protein has one entry. Of about half a million distinct CDR3 sequences in the sample, approximately 18% are singletons; the top ten hold around 12%. The sample consisted of PBMCs or a T cell subset sorted from them (not recorded which). The receptors were gathered from an adult woman who had mild COVID-19 (a few samples of this study predate the infection). Cell type and time point are not known. The CDR3 runs from the conserved cysteine through the conserved F or W. D genes are given only for firm matches. Size is omitted from some rows. Given values are once, few, many or a class for expanded clones.

>TRBV12-3/TRBV12-4|TRBJ2-2|NA|few
TGTGCCAGCAGCTCCCTTTCCGGGGAGCTGTTTTTT
CASSSLSGELFF
>TRBV4-3|TRBJ2-1|NA|few
TGCGCCAGCAGCCAAGATTTCGGGCGTTCCTACAATGAGCAGTTCTTC
CASSQDFGRSYNEQFF
>TRBV30|TRBJ2-7|TRBD2|NA
TGTGCCTGGAGTAGGACTAGCGGGTTCTACGAGCAGTACTTC
CAWSRTSGFYEQYF
>TRBV7-6|TRBJ2-5|NA|NA
TGTGCCAGCAGTCCTAGATCACGGACCCAGTACTTC
CASSPRSRTQYF
>TRBV24-1|TRBJ1-1|TRBD1|NA
TGTGCCACCAGTGAATCGACAGGGGGGTACACTGAAGCTTTCTTT
CATSESTGGYTEAFF
>TRBV12-5|TRBJ2-2|NA|NA
TGTGCTAGTGCAACCTCTTGGGCAGGGGACACCGGGGAGCTGTTTTTT
CASATSWAGDTGELFF
>TRBV7-2|TRBJ2-3|NA|many
TGTGCCAGCAGCTTGTACACAGATACGCAGTATTTT
CASSLYTDTQYF
>TRBV7-8|TRBJ2-5|TRBD1|few
TGTGCCAGCAGCTTAGGGGCTAGGACAGGGGGCGAGACCCAGTACTTC
CASSLGARTGGETQYF
>TRBV2|TRBJ2-1|NA|NA
TGTGCCAGCGGGCAGGGACTCTACAATGAGCAGTTCTTC
CASGQGLYNEQFF
>TRBV12-3/TRBV12-4|TRBJ2-3|TRBD2|NA
TGTGCCAGCAGTAACAGCGGGAGTACAGATACGCAGTATTTT
CASSNSGSTDTQYF
>TRBV5-1|TRBJ1-2|NA|few
TGCGCCAGCAGCTTGGGGGGATCGTACTATGGCTACACCTTC
CASSLGGSYYGYTF
>TRBV7-2|TRBJ2-6|TRBD1|NA
TGTGCCAGCAGCCAATTAGGACAGGGGACAGGAACTGGGGCCAACGTCCTGACTTTC
CASSQLGQGTGTGANVLTF
>TRBV3-1|TRBJ1-1|TRBD1|few
TGTGCCAGCAGCCCGGACAGGGGTCCTGAAGCTTTCTTT
CASSPDRGPEAFF
>TRBV9|TRBJ2-7|TRBD2|NA
TGTGCCAGCAGCGCGAGCGGGGGTAACTCCTACGAGCAGTACTTC
CASSASGGNSYEQYF
>TRBV3-1|TRBJ1-6|TRBD1|NA
TGTGCCAGCAGCCAAGGAGGGACAGCTAATTCACCCCTCCACTTT
CASSQGGTANSPLHF
>TRBV7-6|TRBJ2-1|NA|many
TGTGCCAGCAGCCCTGTGGGGCGCTCCTACAATGAGCAGTTCTTC
CASSPVGRSYNEQFF
>TRBV6-6|TRBJ1-5|TRBD1|NA
TGTGCCAGCAGTAAAAACAGGGGTTGGGGCAGCAATCAGCCCCAGCATTTT
CASSKNRGWGSNQPQHF
>TRBV4-2|TRBJ1-2|TRBD1|NA
TGTGCCAGCAGCCAAGCCGCGGCCGTGGAGGGGGCTTATGGCTACACCTTC
CASSQAAAVEGAYGYTF
>TRBV7-8|TRBJ2-7|TRBD1|many
TGTGCCAGCAGCCCCACTGGACAGGGTATATACGAGCAGTACTTC
CASSPTGQGIYEQYF
>TRBV9|TRBJ1-1|NA|NA
TGTGCCAGCAGCGGGACTAACACTGAAGCTTTCTTT
CASSGTNTEAFF
>TRBV5-1|TRBJ2-7|TRBD1|few
TGCGCCAGCAGCTTGGCCTGGGACAGGGGCTACGAGCAGTACTTC
CASSLAWDRGYEQYF
>TRBV7-2|TRBJ2-7|TRBD2|NA
TGTGCCAGCAGCACTAGCGGACTAGCCGGCTACGAGCAGTACTTC
CASSTSGLAGYEQYF
>TRBV20-1|TRBJ1-5|NA|NA
TGCAGTGCCCGCTTGGCAGGGCGGAATCAGCCCCAGCATTTT
CSARLAGRNQPQHF
>TRBV5-6|TRBJ2-5|NA|NA
TGTGCCAGCAGACAGGGTTTTGAGACCCAGTACTTC
CASRQGFETQYF
>TRBV20-1|TRBJ2-1|NA|NA
TGCAGTGCTCCGACAGAGAGCTCCTACAATGAGCAGTTCTTC
CSAPTESSYNEQFF
>TRBV30|TRBJ2-7|NA|NA
TGTGCCTGGAGGGGACAACCAGAGGAGCAGTACTTC
CAWRGQPEEQYF
>TRBV11-2|TRBJ2-1|NA|NA
TGTGCCAGCAGCAAACTAGACTACAATGAGCAGTTCTTC
CASSKLDYNEQFF
>TRBV25-1|TRBJ2-2|NA|NA
TGTGCCAGCAGTGGAGGGCGGGGGGAGCTGTTTTTT
CASSGGRGELFF
>TRBV6-6|TRBJ2-5|NA|NA
TGTGCCACCGACTTAGGGAGAGGACAAGAGACCCAGTACTTC
CATDLGRGQETQYF
>TRBV4-1|TRBJ2-7|TRBD2|NA
TGCGCCAGCAGCCAAGATAGCGGGAGGGCCTACGAGCAGTACTTC
CASSQDSGRAYEQYF
>TRBV2|TRBJ1-5|NA|NA
TGTGCCAGCAGTGAAGGGCAGGGTAGGTATCAGCCCCAGCATTTT
CASSEGQGRYQPQHF
>TRBV7-2|TRBJ1-5|TRBD1|few
TGTGCCAGCAGCCTACAGGGGACGTTGAATCAGCCCCAGCATTTT
CASSLQGTLNQPQHF
>TRBV7-9|TRBJ2-7|NA|NA
TGTGCCAGCAGCCATTTACCGGGCCAGAATCAAGACTACGAGCAGTACTTC
CASSHLPGQNQDYEQYF
>TRBV6-6|TRBJ2-7|NA|few
TGTGCCAGCACCTACGAATACGAGCAGTACTTC
CASTYEYEQYF
>TRBV5-1|TRBJ2-1|TRBD2|NA
TGCGCCAGCAGCCGCCTGACTAGCGGGGGGGCCGGCAATGAGCAGTTCTTC
CASSRLTSGGAGNEQFF
>TRBV6-1|TRBJ2-7|TRBD1|NA
TGTGCCAGCAGGGACAGGGGGCTGTACGAGCAGTACTTC
CASRDRGLYEQYF
>TRBV12-3/TRBV12-4|TRBJ2-2|NA|NA
TGTGCCAGCAGTTTACGGGGGAGTAACCCCGGGGAGCTGTTTTTT
CASSLRGSNPGELFF
>TRBV29-1|TRBJ2-1|NA|few
TGCAGCGTTAGGGGGCGGGGATTACCCTACAATGAGCAGTTCTTC
CSVRGRGLPYNEQFF
>TRBV29-1|TRBJ2-7|NA|NA
TGCAGCGTTTCACCGGGACTCCTAAACTACGAGCAGTACTTC
CSVSPGLLNYEQYF
>TRBV29-1|TRBJ1-1|TRBD1|few
TGCAGCGCTGCCGGACAGGGGAAAGCTGAAGCTTTCTTT
CSAAGQGKAEAFF
>TRBV5-6|TRBJ1-2|TRBD1|few
TGTGCCAGCAGCTCTAACTACAGGGGCGGTAACTATGGCTACACCTTC
CASSSNYRGGNYGYTF
>TRBV28|TRBJ2-1|NA|few
TGTGCCAGCAGTTTATTCCAGGAGCAGTTCTTC
CASSLFQEQFF
>TRBV28|TRBJ1-2|NA|many
TGTGCCAGCAAAGTCGAAGGAACAGGGAACTATGGCTACACCTTC
CASKVEGTGNYGYTF
>TRBV5-4|TRBJ2-2|TRBD2|few
TGTGCCAGCAGTTCTGGGACTAGCGGGATCACCGGGGAGCTGTTTTTT
CASSSGTSGITGELFF
>TRBV20-1|TRBJ1-2|NA|NA
TGCAGTGGGCAACCGGAAGTTTTTGGCTACACCTTC
CSGQPEVFGYTF
>TRBV3-1|TRBJ2-1|NA|few
TGTGCCAGCAGCCAAGTCGGCGGGGATGAGTTCTTC
CASSQVGGDEFF